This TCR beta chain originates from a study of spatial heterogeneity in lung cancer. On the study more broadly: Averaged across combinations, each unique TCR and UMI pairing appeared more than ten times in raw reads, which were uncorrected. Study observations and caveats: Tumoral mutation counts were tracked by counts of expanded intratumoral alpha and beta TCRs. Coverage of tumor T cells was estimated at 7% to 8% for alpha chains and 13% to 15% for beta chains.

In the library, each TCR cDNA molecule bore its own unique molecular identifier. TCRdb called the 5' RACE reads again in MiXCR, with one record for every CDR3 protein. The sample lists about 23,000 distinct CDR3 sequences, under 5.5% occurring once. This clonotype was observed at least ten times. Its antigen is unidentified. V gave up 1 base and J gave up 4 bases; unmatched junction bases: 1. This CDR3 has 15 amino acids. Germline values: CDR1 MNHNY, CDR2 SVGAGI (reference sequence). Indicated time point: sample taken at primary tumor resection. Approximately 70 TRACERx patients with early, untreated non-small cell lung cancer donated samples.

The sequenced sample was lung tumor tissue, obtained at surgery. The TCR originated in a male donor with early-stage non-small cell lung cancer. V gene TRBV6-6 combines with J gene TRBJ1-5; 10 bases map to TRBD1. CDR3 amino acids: CASSYLGQGNQPQHF. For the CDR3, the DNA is TGTGCCAGCAGTTACTTGGGACAGGGGAATCAGCCCCAGCATTTT.